Reported below is one T cell receptor (beta chain). TCRdb keeps only in-frame clones here, not all; method: immunoSEQ multiplex PCR. The sample includes around 74,000 clones, roughly nine tenths of them seen just once. These data come from a study of T cell changes during pregnancy in multiple sclerosis. Germline trimming cut 1 base from V and 6 bases from J; bases unmatched to any gene: 4. The CDR3 runs 15 residues. Germline lookup yields CDR1 SGHRS and CDR2 YFSETQ. The sequencing here drew on peripheral blood, taken before pregnancy. The genes are TRBV5-1 and TRBJ2-1, with 10 bases aligning to TRBD2. The clonotype originates from a female donor with multiple sclerosis, enrolled in a pregnancy study. The DNA for the CDR3 is TGCGCCAGCAGCTTGCTAGCGGGAGTATCCAATGAGCAGTTCTTC. This sequence encodes CASSLLAGVSNEQFF.